This note documents a single T cell receptor beta chain sequence. The sample is drawn from a study of shared clonotypes between healthy human individuals. Profiled with immunoSEQ multiplex PCR; TCRdb holds only in-frame clones, not every one. Of around 510,000 clones in the sample, around 95% were seen once. This CDR3 is 11 amino acids long. The V gene's germline CDR1 is DFQATT and CDR2 SNEGSKA (reference sequence). The sequenced material came from naive CD4+ T cells sorted from blood. Documented subset: CD45RA+ positively selected. This rearrangement joins TRBV20-1 to TRBJ2-3; D ambiguous. This receptor was identified in a woman aged 30 to 39 in good health. The CDR3 reads CAAPSTDTQYF. The DNA of the CDR3 is TGCGCTGCTCCTAGCACAGATACGCAGTATTTT.